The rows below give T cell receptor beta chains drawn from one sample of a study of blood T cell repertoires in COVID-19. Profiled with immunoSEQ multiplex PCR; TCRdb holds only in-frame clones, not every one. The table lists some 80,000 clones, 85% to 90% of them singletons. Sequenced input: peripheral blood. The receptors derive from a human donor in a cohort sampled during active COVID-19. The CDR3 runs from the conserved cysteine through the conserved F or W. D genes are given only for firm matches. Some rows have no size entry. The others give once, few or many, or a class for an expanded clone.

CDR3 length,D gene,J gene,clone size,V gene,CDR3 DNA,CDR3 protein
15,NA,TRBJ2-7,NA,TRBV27,TGTGCCAGCAGTTTATGGGGGACTGCCCAGGGAGAGCAGTACTTC,CASSLWGTAQGEQYF
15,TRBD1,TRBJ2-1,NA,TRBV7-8,TGTGCCAGCGGACGACAGGGGGCGTCCAACCATGAGCAGTTCTTC,CASGRQGASNHEQFF
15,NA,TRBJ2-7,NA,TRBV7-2,TGTGCCAGCAGCGCCCGGGACTCCGCTGTTAGGGAGCAGTACTTC,CASSARDSAVREQYF
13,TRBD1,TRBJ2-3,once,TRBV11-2,TGTGCCAGCAGAACGACAGGGGCAGATACGCAGTATTTT,CASRTTGADTQYF
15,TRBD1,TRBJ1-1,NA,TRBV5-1,TGCGCCAGCAGCTTGGTGGGGGGACAGGGCTCTGAAGCTTTCTTT,CASSLVGGQGSEAFF
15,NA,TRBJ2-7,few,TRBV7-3,TGTGCCAGCAGCGCTACGACTAGTGGAGTAGGCGAGCAGTACTTC,CASSATTSGVGEQYF
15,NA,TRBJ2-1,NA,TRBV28,TGTGCCAGCAGTTACAGGGCCACCTCCTACAATGAGCAGTTCTTC,CASSYRATSYNEQFF
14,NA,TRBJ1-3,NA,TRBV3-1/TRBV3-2,TGTGCCAGCAGCCCACCTAGTTCTGGAAACACCATATATTTT,CASSPPSSGNTIYF
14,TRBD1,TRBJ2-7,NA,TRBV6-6,TGTGCCAGCAGGACCGGGACAGACCACTACGAGCAGTACTTC,CASRTGTDHYEQYF
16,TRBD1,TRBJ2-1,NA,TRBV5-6,TGTGCCAGCAGCCATGACAGGGGGCAATTCTACAATGAGCAGTTCTTC,CASSHDRGQFYNEQFF
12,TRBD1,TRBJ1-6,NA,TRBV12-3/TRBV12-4,TGTGCCAGAGGGACAGTTGATTCACCCCTCCACTTT,CARGTVDSPLHF
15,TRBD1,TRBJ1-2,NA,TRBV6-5,TGTGCCAGCAGGAGACAGGGTTTGGGTCTCTATGGCTACACCTTC,CASRRQGLGLYGYTF
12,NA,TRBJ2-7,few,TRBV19,TGTGCCAGTGCGGGACTTGCGGCCGAGCAGTACTTC,CASAGLAAEQYF
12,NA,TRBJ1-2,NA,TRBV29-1,TGCAGCGTTGATCCAGGGTCCGGGGGCTACACCTTC,CSVDPGSGGYTF
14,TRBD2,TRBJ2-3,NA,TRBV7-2,TGTGCCAGCAGCTTGACGGGAGGGGCAGATACGCAGTATTTT,CASSLTGGADTQYF
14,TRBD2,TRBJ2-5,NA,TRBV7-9,TGTGCCAGCAGCCTAAGGCAGGGAGGGGAGACCCAGTACTTC,CASSLRQGGETQYF
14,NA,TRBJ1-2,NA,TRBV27,TGTGCCAGCAGTTCCCTTCTCAGGGGCGGTGGCTACACCTTC,CASSSLLRGGGYTF
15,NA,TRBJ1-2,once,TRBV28,TGTGCCAGCAGTTTAGCAACCCAGGGGCGTGGGGGCTACACCTTC,CASSLATQGRGGYTF
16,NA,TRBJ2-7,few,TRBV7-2,TGTGCCAGCAGCTTAGGTCCGGGGGATCTTTCCTACGAGCAGTACTTC,CASSLGPGDLSYEQYF
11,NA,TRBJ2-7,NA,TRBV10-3,TGTGCCATCAGGAACAGCTACGAGCAGTACTTC,CAIRNSYEQYF
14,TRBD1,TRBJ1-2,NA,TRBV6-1,TGTGCCAGCAGTGACCATGGACAGGGGGTAGGCTACACCTTC,CASSDHGQGVGYTF
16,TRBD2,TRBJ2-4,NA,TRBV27,TGTGCCAGCAGTTCCCGACTAGCGGAAGCCAAAAACATTCAGTACTTC,CASSSRLAEAKNIQYF
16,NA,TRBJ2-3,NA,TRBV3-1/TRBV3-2,TGTGCCAGCAGCCGCCCGGGGTTCGCTAGCACAGATACGCAGTATTTT,CASSRPGFASTDTQYF
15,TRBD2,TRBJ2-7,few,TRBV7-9,TGTGCCAGCAGCTCGACTAGCGGGGGTACCTACGAGCAGTACTTC,CASSSTSGGTYEQYF
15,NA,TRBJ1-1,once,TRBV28,TGTGCCAGCAGTTTTCTAGGGGCCATGAACACTGAAGCTTTCTTT,CASSFLGAMNTEAFF
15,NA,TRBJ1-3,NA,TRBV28,TGTGCCAGCAGAAATGACCTCACAGCTGGAAACACCATATATTTT,CASRNDLTAGNTIYF
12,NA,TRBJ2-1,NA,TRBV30,TGTGCCTGGAGCCAAAGCGCGCTTGAGCAGTTCTTC,CAWSQSALEQFF
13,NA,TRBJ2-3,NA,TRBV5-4,TGTGCCAGCAGGGGGGCCGACACAGATACGCAGTATTTT,CASRGADTDTQYF
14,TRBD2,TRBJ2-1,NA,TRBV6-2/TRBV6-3,TGTGCCAGCAGTTATGGACTAGCGGCTAATGAGCAGTTCTTC,CASSYGLAANEQFF
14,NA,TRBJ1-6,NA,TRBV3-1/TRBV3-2,TGTGCCAGCAGCCAATCCAGCGATAATTCACCCCTCCACTTT,CASSQSSDNSPLHF
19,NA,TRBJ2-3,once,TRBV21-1,TGTGCCAGCAGCAAAGTTAGATCCTCTAGCGATGGGTTCCCTGATACGCAGTATTTT,CASSKVRSSSDGFPDTQYF
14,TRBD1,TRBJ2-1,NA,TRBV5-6,TGTGCCAGCAGCCGACAGGGTGTCCACAATGAGCAGTTCTTC,CASSRQGVHNEQFF
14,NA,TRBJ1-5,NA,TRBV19,TGTGCCAGTAGTATAGAAAGTCAACGGGGGCCCCAGCATTTT,CASSIESQRGPQHF
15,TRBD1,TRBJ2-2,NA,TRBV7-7,TGTGCCAGCAGCTCGGGACAGGGGAACACCGGGGAGCTGTTTTTT,CASSSGQGNTGELFF
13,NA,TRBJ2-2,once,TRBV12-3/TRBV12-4,TGTGCCAGCAGCCCCACGAGGGTCGGGGAGCTGTTTTTT,CASSPTRVGELFF
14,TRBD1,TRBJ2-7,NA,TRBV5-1,TGCGCCAGCAGCAGGGGACAGGGGCTCGACGAGCAGTACTTC,CASSRGQGLDEQYF
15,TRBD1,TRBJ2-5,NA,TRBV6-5,TGTGCCAGCAGTCCGGGACAGGGGTCGCTAGAGACCCAGTACTTC,CASSPGQGSLETQYF
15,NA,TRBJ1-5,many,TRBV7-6,TGTGCCAGCAGCTTAGATTCAGGGCTCAATCAGCCCCAGCATTTT,CASSLDSGLNQPQHF
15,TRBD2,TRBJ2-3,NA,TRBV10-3,TGTGCCATCAGTAAGCAGCTAGCGGGGACAGATACGCAGTATTTT,CAISKQLAGTDTQYF
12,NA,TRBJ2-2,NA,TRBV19,TGTGCCAGTAGTATAGGGAGCCGGGAGCTGTTTTTT,CASSIGSRELFF
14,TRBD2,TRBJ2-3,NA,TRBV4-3,TGCGCCAGCAGCCAAGTTGCGGGAGTAGATACGCAGTATTTT,CASSQVAGVDTQYF
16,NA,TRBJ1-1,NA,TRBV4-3,TGCGCCAGCAGCCAAACCTGGGCGGGAATGAACACTGAAGCTTTCTTT,CASSQTWAGMNTEAFF
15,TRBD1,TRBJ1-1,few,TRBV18,TGTGCCAGCTCACCACTGCAGGGGGCGCGGGCTGAAGCTTTCTTT,CASSPLQGARAEAFF
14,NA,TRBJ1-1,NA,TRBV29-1,TGCAGCGTTGAATACCCTAGAGACAGTCGGCGAGCTTTCTTT,CSVEYPRDSRRAFF
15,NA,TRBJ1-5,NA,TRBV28,TGTGCCAGCAGATTGACAGGCCCTTCCAATCAGCCCCAGCATTTT,CASRLTGPSNQPQHF
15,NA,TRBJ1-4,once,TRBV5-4,TGTGCCAGCAGCTCCTCCGGGCCGCAGGGCGAAAAACTGTTTTTT,CASSSSGPQGEKLFF
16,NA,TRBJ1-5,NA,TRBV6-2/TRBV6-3,TGTGCCAGCAGTTTCCCAGGGACATTGAGCAATCAGCCCCAGCATTTT,CASSFPGTLSNQPQHF
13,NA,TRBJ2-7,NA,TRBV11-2,TGTGCCAGCAGCTTAACTGCTACCTACGAGCAGTACTTC,CASSLTATYEQYF
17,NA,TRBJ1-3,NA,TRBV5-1,TGCGCCAGCAGCCCATTTCGGGGTATGAATTCTGGAAACACCATATATTTT,CASSPFRGMNSGNTIYF
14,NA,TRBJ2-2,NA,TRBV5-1,TGCGCCAGCAGCCCGAACCGGTACACCGGGGAGCTGTTTTTT,CASSPNRYTGELFF
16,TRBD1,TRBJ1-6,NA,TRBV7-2,TGTGCCAGCAGCCAGGACAGGGCTCTAGAGAGATCACCCCTCCACTTT,CASSQDRALERSPLHF
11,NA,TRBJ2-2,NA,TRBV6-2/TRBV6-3,TGTGCCAGCAGCTCCGCCGGGGAGCTGTTTTTT,CASSSAGELFF
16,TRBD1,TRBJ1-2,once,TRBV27,TGTGCCAGCAGTTATACCGGGACAGGGGGCTACTATGGCTACACCTTC,CASSYTGTGGYYGYTF
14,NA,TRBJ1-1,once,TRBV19,TGTGCCACTCAAACGGACCCGGGGGGCACTGAAGCTTTCTTT,CATQTDPGGTEAFF